These 14 T cell receptor beta chains share one sample of origin, sequenced in a study of T cell responses to AZD1222 COVID-19 vaccine. Only in-frame clones appear in the TCRdb table, and some are missing; sequencing was by immunoSEQ multiplex PCR. The profile shows about 180,000 clones, roughly nine tenths of them singletons. Sequencing used peripheral blood, obtained on day 0 of AZD1222 vaccination. The receptors were gathered from an adult in good health.

This rearrangement joins TRBV19 to TRBJ1-1; tentative D call: TRBD1 (6 bases). Deletions cut 6 bases from V and 2 bases from J, with 16 bases between. This CDR3 spans 15 amino acids. Germline CDR1 and CDR2: LNHDA and SQIVND (reference sequence). This chain's CDR3 is CASSPRGHVNTEAFF. CDR3 DNA: TGTGCCAGTAGCCCGCGGGGACACGTTAACACTGAAGCTTTCTTT.

The chain uses TRBV7-3 and TRBJ1-1; the D is unclear. V lost 5 bases and J 1 base, leaving 14 bases between the germline ends. The CDR3 is 15 residues long. CDR1 and CDR2 from the germline V gene are SGHTA and FQGTGA. The CDR3 DNA reads as TGTGCCAGCAGCCCCGAACCTATAGGGAACACTGAAGCTTTCTTT. Translation: CASSPEPIGNTEAFF.

The chain has TRBV24-1 and TRBJ2-5; 10 bases fit TRBD1. After removal of 6 bases from V and 5 bases from J, the junction contained 11 bases not matched to a gene. The germline CDR1 and CDR2 sequences are KGHDR and SFDVKD. This CDR3 comprises 16 residues. The CDR3 loop is CATSIFGTGESETQYF. The CDR3 bases are TGTGCCACCAGTATTTTCGGGACAGGGGAAAGCGAGACCCAGTACTTC.

V and J are TRBV19 and TRBJ2-5; 8 bases align to TRBD1. The J segment lost 1 base and the V segment lost 8 bases, leaving 9 bases of the junction unmatched. CDR1 LNHDA and CDR2 SQIVND come from the germline V gene (reference sequence). CDR3 length: 15 residues. CDR3 nucleotides: TGTGCCAGTGGAGGGGACAGGACTTTCCAAGAGACCCAGTACTTC. Translation: CASGGDRTFQETQYF.

The chain recombines TRBV24-1 with TRBJ2-1; the match to TRBD1 covers 8 bases. The germline CDR1 and CDR2 sequences are KGHDR and SFDVKD. The CDR3 is 18 amino acids. J gave up 4 bases and V 4 bases, and 14 bases lay outside the gene matches. For the CDR3, the DNA is TGTGCCACCAGTGACTCTAACGACAGGGGCCAAAATTACAATGAGCAGTTCTTC. Encoded protein: CATSDSNDRGQNYNEQFF.

This sequence joins TRBV7-3 and TRBJ2-1; D unclear. Germline CDR1 and CDR2: SGHTA and FQGTGA. This CDR3 region has 15 residues. V lost 1 base to trimming and J lost 1 base, with 8 bases between them. Here the CDR3 reads CASSLMSGSYNEQFF. The CDR3 DNA reads as TGTGCCAGCAGCTTAATGAGTGGGTCCTACAATGAGCAGTTCTTC.

This chain links TRBV27 with TRBJ1-1, with a possible D match to TRBD1 (6 bases). This CDR3 is 17 amino acids long. The germline V gene has CDR1 MNHEY and CDR2 SMNVEV (reference sequence). V lost 3 bases to trimming and J lost 3 bases, with 20 bases between them. In nucleotides, the CDR3 is TGTGCCAGCAGTTTCCTATCACCCCAGGGGACATACACTGAAGCTTTCTTT. Its protein product is CASSFLSPQGTYTEAFF.

This clone was observed once. The V gene is TRBV18, the J gene TRBJ1-6; D gene uncertain. Trimming removed 6 bases at V and 10 bases at J, with 16 bases between. The CDR3 is 14 amino acids. Germline V lookup: CDR1 KGHSH, CDR2 LQKENI. The CDR3 DNA reads as TGTGCCAGCTCCGAATCGGGGAAGAACTCACCCCTCCACTTT. Translation gives CASSESGKNSPLHF. Drawing the rest from reference TRBV18 and TRBJ1-6, the complete variable domain is NAGVMQNPRHLVRRRGQEARLRCSPMKGHSHVYWYRQLPEEGLKFMVYLQKENIIDESGMPKERFSAEFPKEGPSILRIQQVVRGDSAAYFCASSESGKNSPLHFGNGTRLTVT.

The V call is TRBV7-9, the J call TRBJ1-4; 9 bases are shared with TRBD1. V shed 3 bases and J 8 bases; nucleotides not matched to a gene: 13. CDR1 and CDR2 from the germline V gene are SEHNR and FQNEAQ (reference sequence). This CDR3 region has 17 residues. CDR3 in DNA: TGTGCCAGCAGCTTCGGACAGGGGCCAACGCGAGGCGAAAAACTGTTTTTT. The encoded protein is CASSFGQGPTRGEKLFF.

V and J are TRBV28 and TRBJ2-1; TRBD2 agrees at 11 bases. The CDR3 sequence is 16 residues long. Germline CDR1 and CDR2: MDHEN and SYDVKM. Trimming cost V 6 bases and J 4 bases; bases outside gene matches: 8. CDR3 sequence: CASSLTSGGLYNEQFF. Written as DNA, the CDR3 is TGTGCCAGCAGCCTAACTAGCGGGGGACTTTACAATGAGCAGTTCTTC.

The CDR3 nucleotides read TGTGCCAGCAGCTTGGCCGGGGTCCAGGGCACTGAAGCTTTCTTT. Its translation: CASSLAGVQGTEAFF. V usage is TRBV5-6 and J usage is TRBJ1-1, with a possible D match to TRBD1 (5 bases). Trimming stripped 0 bases from V and 4 bases from J, with 13 bases between. CDR1 and CDR2 from the germline V gene are SGHDT and YYEEEE. The CDR3 has 15 residues.

The chain employs TRBV5-5 and TRBJ2-3; D gene ambiguous. The V end was cut by 1 base, the J end by 0 bases, with 9 bases between. The CDR3 is 15 amino acids. CDR1 is SGHKS, CDR2 YYEKEE, per germline (reference sequence). CDR3 nucleotide sequence: TGTGCCAGCAGCTTGTACGCAGTCAGCACAGATACGCAGTATTTT. It encodes CASSLYAVSTDTQYF.

This clone was picked up one time. The gene calls are TRBV5-1 and TRBJ1-1, with a tentative D call TRBD1 (5 bases). CDR3 size: 17 residues. CDR1 is SGHRS, CDR2 YFSETQ, per germline. V lost 4 bases to trimming and J lost 0 bases, with 19 bases between them. This chain's CDR3 is CASSPSPQGGVNTEAFF. The CDR3 nucleotides are TGCGCCAGCAGCCCGAGCCCCCAGGGAGGAGTGAACACTGAAGCTTTCTTT.

This clone was seen only a few times. The chain couples TRBV7-3 to TRBJ1-2, with TRBD1 as a possible D gene (5 bases). CDR1 and CDR2 from the germline V gene are SGHTA and FQGTGA. The ends were cut back, 5 bases at V and 8 bases at J, with 24 bases in the middle. The CDR3 extends over 16 amino acids. CDR3: CASSPRPDSYVKGYTF. As DNA, the CDR3 is TGTGCCAGCAGCCCTAGGCCCGACAGCTACGTTAAAGGCTACACCTTC.